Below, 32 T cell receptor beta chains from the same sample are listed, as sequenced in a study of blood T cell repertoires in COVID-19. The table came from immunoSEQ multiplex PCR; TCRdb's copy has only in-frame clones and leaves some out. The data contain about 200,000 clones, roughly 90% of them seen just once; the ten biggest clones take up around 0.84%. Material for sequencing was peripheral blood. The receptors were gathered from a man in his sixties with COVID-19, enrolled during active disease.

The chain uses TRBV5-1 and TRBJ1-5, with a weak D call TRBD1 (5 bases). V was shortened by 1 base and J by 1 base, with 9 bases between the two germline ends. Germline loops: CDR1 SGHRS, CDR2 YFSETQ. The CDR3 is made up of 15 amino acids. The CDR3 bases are TGCGCCAGCAGCTTGTCTGGACAAAGCAATCAGCCCCAGCATTTT. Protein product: CASSLSGQSNQPQHF.

The CDR3 is CASKRGGHTGELFF. CDR3 DNA sequence: TGTGCCAGCAAGCGGGGGGGCCACACCGGGGAGCTGTTTTTT. This chain links TRBV19 with TRBJ2-2; 10 nucleotides match TRBD2. Unmatched junction bases numbered 4, after V lost 9 bases and J lost 3 bases. This CDR3 comprises 14 residues. Germline assignment: CDR1 LNHDA and CDR2 SQIVND (reference sequence).

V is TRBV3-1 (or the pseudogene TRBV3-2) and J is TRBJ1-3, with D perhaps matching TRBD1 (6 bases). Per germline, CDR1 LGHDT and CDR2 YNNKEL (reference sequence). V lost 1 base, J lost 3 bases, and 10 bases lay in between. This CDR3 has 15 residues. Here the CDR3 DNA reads TGTGCCAGCAGCCAAGGATTCAGGGGTGGAAACACCATATATTTT. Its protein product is CASSQGFRGGNTIYF.

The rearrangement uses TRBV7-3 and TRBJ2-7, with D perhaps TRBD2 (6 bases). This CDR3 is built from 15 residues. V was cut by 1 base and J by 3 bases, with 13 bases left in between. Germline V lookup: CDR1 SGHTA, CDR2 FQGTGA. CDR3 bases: TGTGCCAGCAGCTTAAGTCTAGCGCCATACTACGAGCAGTACTTC. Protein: CASSLSLAPYYEQYF. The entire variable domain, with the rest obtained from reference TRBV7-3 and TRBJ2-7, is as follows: GAGVSQTPSNKVTEKGKYVELRCDPISGHTALYWYRQSLGQGPEFLIYFQGTGAADDSGLPNDRFFAVRPEGSVSTLKIQRTERGDSAVYLCASSLSLAPYYEQYFGPGTRLTVT.

DNA of the CDR3: TGTGCCAGCAGCTTCCCCGAGCAGGGCTCCATGAACACTGAAGCTTTCTTT. Its protein product is CASSFPEQGSMNTEAFF. The V call is TRBV5-4, the J call TRBJ1-1, with D possibly matching TRBD1 (5 bases). Deletions cut 2 bases from V and 0 bases from J, with 17 bases between. The CDR3 runs 17 residues. Germline V CDR1 and CDR2: SGHNT, YYREEE (reference sequence).

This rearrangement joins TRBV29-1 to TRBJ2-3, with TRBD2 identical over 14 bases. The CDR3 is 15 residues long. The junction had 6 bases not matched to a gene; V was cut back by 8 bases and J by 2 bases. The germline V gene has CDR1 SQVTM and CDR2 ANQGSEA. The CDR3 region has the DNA TGCAGCTACGGACTAGCGGGGGGATTCACAGATACGCAGTATTTT. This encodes CSYGLAGGFTDTQYF.

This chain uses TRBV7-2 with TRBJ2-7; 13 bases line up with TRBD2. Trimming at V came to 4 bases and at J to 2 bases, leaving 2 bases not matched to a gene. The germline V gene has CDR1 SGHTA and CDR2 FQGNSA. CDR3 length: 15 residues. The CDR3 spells CASSSGLAGAYEQYF. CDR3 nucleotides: TGTGCCAGCAGCTCCGGACTAGCGGGGGCCTACGAGCAGTACTTC. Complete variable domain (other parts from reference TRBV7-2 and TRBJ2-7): GAGVSQSPSNKVTEKGKDVELRCDPISGHTALYWYRQSLGQGLEFLIYFQGNSAPDKSGLPSDRFSAERTGGSVSTLTIQRTQQEDSAVYLCASSSGLAGAYEQYFGPGTRLTVT.

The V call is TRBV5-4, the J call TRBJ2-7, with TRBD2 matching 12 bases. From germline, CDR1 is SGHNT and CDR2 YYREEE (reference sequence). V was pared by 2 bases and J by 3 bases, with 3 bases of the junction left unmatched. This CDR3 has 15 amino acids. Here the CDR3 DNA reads TGTGCCAGCAGCTTTACTAGCGGGGGGAGCTACGAGCAGTACTTC. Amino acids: CASSFTSGGSYEQYF.

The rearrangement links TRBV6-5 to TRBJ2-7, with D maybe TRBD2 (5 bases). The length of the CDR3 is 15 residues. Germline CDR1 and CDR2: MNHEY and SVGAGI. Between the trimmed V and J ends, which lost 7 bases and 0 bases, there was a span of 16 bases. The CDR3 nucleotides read TGTGCCAGCAAGGAGGAGCGCCATCCCTCCTACGAGCAGTACTTC. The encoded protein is CASKEERHPSYEQYF.

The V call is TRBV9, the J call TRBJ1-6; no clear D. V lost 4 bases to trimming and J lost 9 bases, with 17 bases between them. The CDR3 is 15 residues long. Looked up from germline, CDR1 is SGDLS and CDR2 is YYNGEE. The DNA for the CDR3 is TGTGCCAGCAGCTCAGGCCGGCCACACATTTCACCCCTCCACTTT. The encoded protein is CASSSGRPHISPLHF.

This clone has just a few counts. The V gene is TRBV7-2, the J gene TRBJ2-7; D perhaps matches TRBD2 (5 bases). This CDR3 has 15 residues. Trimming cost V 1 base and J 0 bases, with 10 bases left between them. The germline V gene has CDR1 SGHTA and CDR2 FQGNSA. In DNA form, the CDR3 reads TGTGCCAGCAGCTTAGTCCCGGGGATCTCCTACGAGCAGTACTTC. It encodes CASSLVPGISYEQYF.

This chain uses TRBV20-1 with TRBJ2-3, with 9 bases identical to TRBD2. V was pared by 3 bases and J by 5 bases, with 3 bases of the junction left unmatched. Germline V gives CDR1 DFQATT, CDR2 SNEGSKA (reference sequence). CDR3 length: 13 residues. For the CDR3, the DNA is TGCAGTGCTAGTAGCGGGGGTTTAGATACGCAGTATTTT. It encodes CSASSGGLDTQYF.

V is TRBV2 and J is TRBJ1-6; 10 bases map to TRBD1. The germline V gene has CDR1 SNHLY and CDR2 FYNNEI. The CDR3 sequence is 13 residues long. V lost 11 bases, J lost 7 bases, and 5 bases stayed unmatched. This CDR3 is CAARQGANSPLHF. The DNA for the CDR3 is TGTGCCGCGAGACAGGGGGCAAATTCACCCCTCCACTTT.

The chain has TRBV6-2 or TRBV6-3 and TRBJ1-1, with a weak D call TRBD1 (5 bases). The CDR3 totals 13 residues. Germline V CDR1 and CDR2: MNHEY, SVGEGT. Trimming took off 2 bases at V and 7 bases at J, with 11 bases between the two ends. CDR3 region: CASSYVGRGEAFF. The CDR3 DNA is TGTGCCAGCAGTTACGTGGGGCGGGGTGAAGCTTTCTTT.

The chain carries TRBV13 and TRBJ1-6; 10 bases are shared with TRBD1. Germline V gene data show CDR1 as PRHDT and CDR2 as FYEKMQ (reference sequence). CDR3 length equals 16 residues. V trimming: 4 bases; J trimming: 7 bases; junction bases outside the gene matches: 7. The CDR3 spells CASSYRDRGANSPLHF. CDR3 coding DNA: TGTGCCAGCAGCTACCGGGACAGGGGTGCGAATTCACCCCTCCACTTT.

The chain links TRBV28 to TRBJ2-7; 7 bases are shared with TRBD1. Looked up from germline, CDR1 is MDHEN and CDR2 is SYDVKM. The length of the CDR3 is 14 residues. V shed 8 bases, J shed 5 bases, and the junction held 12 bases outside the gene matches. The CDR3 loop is CASAYDRVTNEQYF. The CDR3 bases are TGTGCCAGCGCCTACGACAGGGTTACCAACGAGCAGTACTTC.

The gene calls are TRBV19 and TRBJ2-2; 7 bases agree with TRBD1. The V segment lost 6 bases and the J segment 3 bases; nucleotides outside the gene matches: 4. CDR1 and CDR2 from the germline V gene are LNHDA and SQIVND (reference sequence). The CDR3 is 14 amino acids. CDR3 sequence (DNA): TGTGCCAGTAGGAGGGGGCGCGACACCGGGGAGCTGTTTTTT. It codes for CASRRGRDTGELFF.

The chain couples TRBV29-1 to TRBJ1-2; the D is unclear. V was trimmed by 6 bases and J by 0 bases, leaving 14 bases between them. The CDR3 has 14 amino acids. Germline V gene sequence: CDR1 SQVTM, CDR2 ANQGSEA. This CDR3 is CSVPRREANYGYTF. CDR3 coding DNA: TGCAGCGTGCCGAGGCGGGAAGCTAACTATGGCTACACCTTC.

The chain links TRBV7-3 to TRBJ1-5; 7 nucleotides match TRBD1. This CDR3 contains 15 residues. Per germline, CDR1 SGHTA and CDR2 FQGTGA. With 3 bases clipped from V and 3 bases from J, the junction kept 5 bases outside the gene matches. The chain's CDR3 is CASSLRQGNNQPQHF. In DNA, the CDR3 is TGTGCCAGCAGCTTGCGACAGGGAAACAATCAGCCCCAGCATTTT.

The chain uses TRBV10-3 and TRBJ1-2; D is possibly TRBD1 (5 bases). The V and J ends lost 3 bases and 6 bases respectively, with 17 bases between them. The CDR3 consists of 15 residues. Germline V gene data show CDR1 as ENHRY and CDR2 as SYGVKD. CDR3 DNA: TGTGCCATCAGTGATTGGGGTGGCAGGGAACATGGCTACACCTTC. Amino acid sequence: CAISDWGGREHGYTF.

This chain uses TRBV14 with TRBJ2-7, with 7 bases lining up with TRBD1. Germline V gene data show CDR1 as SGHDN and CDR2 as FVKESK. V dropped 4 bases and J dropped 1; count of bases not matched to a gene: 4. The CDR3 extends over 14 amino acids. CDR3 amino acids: CASSRDRSSYEQYF. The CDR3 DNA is TGTGCCAGCAGCCGGGACAGAAGTTCCTACGAGCAGTACTTC.

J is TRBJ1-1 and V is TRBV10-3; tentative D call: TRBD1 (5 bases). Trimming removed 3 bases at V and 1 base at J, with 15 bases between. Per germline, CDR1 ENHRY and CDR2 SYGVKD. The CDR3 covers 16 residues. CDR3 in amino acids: CAISDLPGRGNTEAFF. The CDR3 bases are TGTGCCATCAGTGACCTCCCTGGGAGGGGGAACACTGAAGCTTTCTTT.

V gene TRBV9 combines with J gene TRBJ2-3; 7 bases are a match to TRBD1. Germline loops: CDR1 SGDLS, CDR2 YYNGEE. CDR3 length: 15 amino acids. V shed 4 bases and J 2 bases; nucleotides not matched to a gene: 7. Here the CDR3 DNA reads TGTGCCAGCAGCCCGACAGGGTTGTCCACAGATACGCAGTATTTT. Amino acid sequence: CASSPTGLSTDTQYF.

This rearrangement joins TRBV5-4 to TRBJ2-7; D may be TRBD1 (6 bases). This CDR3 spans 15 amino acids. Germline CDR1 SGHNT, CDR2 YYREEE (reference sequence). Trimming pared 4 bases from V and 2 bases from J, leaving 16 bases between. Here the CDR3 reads CASSPVSGTTYEQYF. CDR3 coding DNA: TGTGCCAGCAGCCCAGTCTCCGGGACAACCTACGAGCAGTACTTC.

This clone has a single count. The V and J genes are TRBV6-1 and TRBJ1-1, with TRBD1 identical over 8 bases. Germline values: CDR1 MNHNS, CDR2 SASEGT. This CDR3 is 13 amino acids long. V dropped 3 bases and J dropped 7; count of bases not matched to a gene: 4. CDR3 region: CASSDPTGVEAFF. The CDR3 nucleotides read TGTGCCAGCAGTGACCCGACAGGGGTTGAAGCTTTCTTT.

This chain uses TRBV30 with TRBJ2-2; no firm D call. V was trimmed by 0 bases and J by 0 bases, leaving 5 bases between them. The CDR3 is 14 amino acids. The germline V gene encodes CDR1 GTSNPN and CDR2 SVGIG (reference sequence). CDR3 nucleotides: TGTGCCTGGAGTGTAGCCCCGAACACCGGGGAGCTGTTTTTT. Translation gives CAWSVAPNTGELFF.

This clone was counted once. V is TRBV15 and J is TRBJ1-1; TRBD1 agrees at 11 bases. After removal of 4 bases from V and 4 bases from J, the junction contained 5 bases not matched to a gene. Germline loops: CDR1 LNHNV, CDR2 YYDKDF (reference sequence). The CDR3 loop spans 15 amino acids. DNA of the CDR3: TGTGCCACCAGCATCCCCGGGACAGGGGGCACTGAAGCTTTCTTT. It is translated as CATSIPGTGGTEAFF.

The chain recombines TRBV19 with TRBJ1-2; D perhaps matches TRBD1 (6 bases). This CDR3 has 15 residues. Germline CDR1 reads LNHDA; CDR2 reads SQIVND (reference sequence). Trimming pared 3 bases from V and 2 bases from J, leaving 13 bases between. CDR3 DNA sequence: TGTGCCAGTAGTATTGGGACCGGGACAAACTATGGCTACACCTTC. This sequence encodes CASSIGTGTNYGYTF.

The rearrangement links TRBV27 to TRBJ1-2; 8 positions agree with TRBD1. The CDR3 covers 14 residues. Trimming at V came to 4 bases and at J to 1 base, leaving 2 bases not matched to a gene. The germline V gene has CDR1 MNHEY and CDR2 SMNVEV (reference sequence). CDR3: CASSSGGLNYGYTF. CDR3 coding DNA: TGTGCCAGCAGTTCAGGGGGCCTTAACTATGGCTACACCTTC.

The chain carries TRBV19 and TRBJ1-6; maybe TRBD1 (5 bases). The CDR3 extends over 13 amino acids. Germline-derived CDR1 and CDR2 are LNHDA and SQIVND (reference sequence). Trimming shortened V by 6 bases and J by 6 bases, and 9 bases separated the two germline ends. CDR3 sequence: CASSDRSNSPLHF. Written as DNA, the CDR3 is TGTGCCAGTAGCGACAGAAGTAATTCACCCCTCCACTTT.

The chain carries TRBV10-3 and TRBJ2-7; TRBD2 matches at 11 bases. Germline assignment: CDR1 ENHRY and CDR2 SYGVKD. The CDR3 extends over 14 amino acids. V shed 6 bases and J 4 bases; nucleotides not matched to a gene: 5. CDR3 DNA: TGTGCCATCAGAACTAGCGGGGGCCCTTACGAGCAGTACTTC. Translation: CAIRTSGGPYEQYF.

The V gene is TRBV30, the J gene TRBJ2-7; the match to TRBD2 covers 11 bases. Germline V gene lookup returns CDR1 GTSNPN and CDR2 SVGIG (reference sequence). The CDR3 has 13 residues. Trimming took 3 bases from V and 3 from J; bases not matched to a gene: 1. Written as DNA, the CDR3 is TGTGCCTGGAGGACTAGCGGGGACTACGAGCAGTACTTC. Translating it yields CAWRTSGDYEQYF.